The present entry profiles one T cell receptor beta chain with its context. This record belongs to a study of identical twins. Template switching created a universal primer site, and the cDNA included unique molecular identifiers. TCRdb redid the calling of the 5' RACE reads with MiXCR, one entry per CDR3 protein. This sample has about 210,000 distinct CDR3 sequences, with over 8% found just once. V was clipped by 3 bases and J by 3 bases; unmatched bases: 8. The CDR3 has 16 residues. Germline values: CDR1 DFQATT, CDR2 SNEGSKA (reference sequence). J is TRBJ2-2 and V is TRBV20-1; 9 positions agree with TRBD2. This clonotype originated in a woman younger than 35 in good health. The sequencing sample was made of memory (CD45RO+) T cells sorted from blood. This chain's CDR3 is CSARVAGARDTGELFF. For the CDR3, the DNA is TGCAGTGCTAGGGTAGCGGGAGCCCGAGACACCGGGGAGCTGTTTTTT.